A selection of T cell receptor beta chains follows, all from one sample in a study of control samples from healthy donors and cancer patients. Clones were sequenced by immunoSEQ multiplex PCR, and TCRdb holds only the in-frame ones, with some missing. The sample shows roughly 400,000 clones, 75% to 95% of them seen only once. The specimen sequenced was PBMCs. The receptor set was obtained from a middle-aged man with head and neck cancer. CDR3s include the opening cysteine and the closing phenylalanine or tryptophan. D genes are given only for firm matches. Clone size appears in some rows only: once, few, many, or a class for an expanded clone.

j_call v_call d_call clone_size cdr3_nt cdr3_aa
TRBJ1-5 TRBV6-5 . few TGTGCCAGCAGTTACTCTTGGACCGAGGATCAGCCCCAGCATTTT CASSYSWTEDQPQHF
TRBJ2-7 TRBV19 TRBD1 . TGTGCCAGTAGGTCGGGACAGGGAGTAGCCTACGAGCAGTACTTC CASRSGQGVAYEQYF
TRBJ2-7 TRBV4-2 . . TGTGCCAGCAGCCAAGATTCGTGGGCCTCCGCGGAGCAGTACTTC CASSQDSWASAEQYF
TRBJ1-4 TRBV5-1 . . TGCGCCAGCAGCCCAGGAAACACGGACAGAAATGAAAAACTGTTTTTT CASSPGNTDRNEKLFF
TRBJ1-1 TRBV28 . . TGTGCCAGTCGCCGGACAGAGTGGGACACTGAAGCTTTCTTT CASRRTEWDTEAFF
TRBJ2-3 TRBV24-1 TRBD1 . TGTGCCACCAGTGATTCCGGGACAGGGGCCATAGATACGCAGTATTTT CATSDSGTGAIDTQYF
TRBJ2-5 TRBV27 . . TGTGCCAGCAGTTCCAGAAGGGGGATGAACGCGGAGACCCAGTACTTC CASSSRRGMNAETQYF
TRBJ1-1 TRBV27 TRBD1 . TGTGCCAGCAGTAAACTGCGGACAGGGGGCCGGGACACTGAAGCTTTCTTT CASSKLRTGGRDTEAFF
TRBJ2-1 TRBV5-8 TRBD2 . TGTGCCAGCAGCTGGGGACTAGCGTCCTACAATGAGCAGTTCTTC CASSWGLASYNEQFF
TRBJ2-5 TRBV11-2 . . TGTGCCAGCAGCCCCAATACCAATGACTGGGAGACCCAGTACTTC CASSPNTNDWETQYF
TRBJ1-5 TRBV2 . . TGTGCCAGCGCTCCCAGGGAGACAGTTAATCAGCCCCAGCATTTT CASAPRETVNQPQHF
TRBJ1-2 TRBV6-5 TRBD1 once TGTGCCAGCAGGGGGACAGGGAGGGACTATGGCTACACCTTC CASRGTGRDYGYTF
TRBJ1-5 TRBV28 TRBD1 . TGTGCCAGCAGGGACGCGGACAGGGAATATCAGCCCCAGCATTTT CASRDADREYQPQHF
TRBJ1-3 TRBV19 . . TGTGCCAGTAGTATAGGCGCTGGACCCTTCTCTGGAAACACCATATATTTT CASSIGAGPFSGNTIYF
TRBJ2-1 TRBV27 TRBD1 . TGTGCCAGCAGGGGACAGGGGGCCATCCTCAATGAGCAGTTCTTC CASRGQGAILNEQFF
TRBJ1-5 TRBV12-3/TRBV12-4 . . TGTGCCAGCAGGTCCAGTGATCAGCCCCAGCATTTT CASRSSDQPQHF
TRBJ1-2 TRBV6-2/TRBV6-3 . . TGTGCCAGCAGTCAACCGACGGGAACAAACTATGGCTACACCTTC CASSQPTGTNYGYTF
TRBJ2-7 TRBV29-1 TRBD1 . TGCAGCGTTGGTGTCGACAGGGGACCCTACGAGCAGTACTTC CSVGVDRGPYEQYF
TRBJ2-5 TRBV2 TRBD1 once TGTGCCAGCATCGGGGACAGGGGGTGGGGTTTGACCCAGTACTTC CASIGDRGWGLTQYF
TRBJ1-6 TRBV5-1 TRBD1 . TGCGCCAGCAGCCCGTGGACAGGGGGCGGGAATTCACCCCTCCACTTT CASSPWTGGGNSPLHF
TRBJ1-1 TRBV27 TRBD1 . TGTGCCAGCAGCCAAGACAGGGGTTATGGGAACACTGAAGCTTTCTTT CASSQDRGYGNTEAFF